Presented here are 12 T cell receptor beta chains from one specimen sequenced in a study of cytomegalovirus exposure and HLA in healthy donors. Vbeta (60) and Jbeta (13) primers were used in the PCR. Method: immunoSEQ multiplex PCR; TCRdb's copy keeps in-frame clones and lacks some. Altogether about 150,000 clones are present, 70% to 85% being singletons, with the ten largest covering under 8.5%. Sequencing input: PBMCs. These receptors originate from a woman aged 50 to 60 in good health and CMV-seropositive.

V gene TRBV13 combines with J gene TRBJ2-1, with TRBD1 as a possible D gene (6 bases). This CDR3 has 17 residues. Germline CDR1 is PRHDT and CDR2 is FYEKMQ (reference sequence). The V and J ends lost 0 bases and 7 bases respectively, with 19 bases between them. The CDR3 DNA follows: TGTGCCAGCAGCTTAGGGAGGGGGATTCCCAAAGGGAATGAGCAGTTCTTC. It translates to CASSLGRGIPKGNEQFF. The full variable domain, its missing parts supplied by reference TRBV13 and TRBJ2-1, is AAGVIQSPRHLIKEKRETATLKCYPIPRHDTVYWYQQGPGQDPQFLISFYEKMQSDKGSIPDRFSAQQFSDYHSELNMSSLELGDSALYFCASSLGRGIPKGNEQFFGPGTRLTVL.

V and J are TRBV9 and TRBJ2-3; D perhaps matches TRBD2 (5 bases). The ends were cut back, 3 bases at V and 9 bases at J, with 20 bases in the middle. Per the germline V gene, CDR1 is SGDLS and CDR2 is YYNGEE. The CDR3 totals 15 residues. The CDR3 nucleotides are TGTGCCAGCAGCGCCACGGCTGGGGAGATAATCACGCAGTATTTT. Protein: CASSATAGEIITQYF.

This chain connects TRBV5-8 to TRBJ1-1; D might be TRBD1 (6 bases). The CDR3 has 12 residues. V shed 7 bases and J shed 0 bases, with 7 bases lying between them. CDR1 is SGHTS and CDR2 is YDEGEE in the germline V gene. Here the CDR3 reads CASGQMNTEAFF. CDR3 nucleotides: TGTGCCAGCGGACAGATGAACACTGAAGCTTTCTTT.

The chain recombines TRBV5-4 with TRBJ2-7; the match to TRBD2 covers 12 bases. Trimming removed 6 bases from V and 1 base from J; junction bases left unmatched: 2. This CDR3 is 14 amino acids long. Germline V CDR1 and CDR2: SGHNT, YYREEE (reference sequence). The CDR3 nucleotides read TGTGCCAGCAAACTAGCGGGGGGTTCCTACGAGCAGTACTTC. Amino acid sequence: CASKLAGGSYEQYF.

This clone came up once. The chain links TRBV6-6 to TRBJ2-1; 9 bases are a match to TRBD2. Germline CDR1 is MNHNY and CDR2 is SVGAGI (reference sequence). The CDR3 loop spans 16 amino acids. V trimming: 5 bases; J trimming: 0 bases; junction bases outside the gene matches: 5. CDR3 amino acids: CASSLSGGASYNEQFF. DNA of the CDR3: TGTGCCAGCAGTCTTAGCGGGGGAGCCTCCTACAATGAGCAGTTCTTC.

The rearrangement uses TRBV28 and TRBJ2-2, with unresolved D. Looked up from germline, CDR1 is MDHEN and CDR2 is SYDVKM. The CDR3 length is 15 residues. Trimming cost V 7 bases and J 5 bases, with 17 bases left between them. CDR3 coding DNA: TGTGCCAGCACCCATAGGATGGGCCCAACCGGGGAGCTGTTTTTT. Residues: CASTHRMGPTGELFF.

The J gene is TRBJ2-7, the V gene TRBV6-4; TRBD2 is a possible D gene (7 bases). The V and J ends lost 2 bases and 2 bases respectively, with 10 bases between them. The CDR3 sequence is 14 residues long. Germline CDR1 MRHNA, CDR2 SNTAGT. CDR3 sequence reads: CASSDRGGTYEQYF. CDR3 sequence (DNA): TGTGCCAGCAGTGACAGGGGGGGGACCTACGAGCAGTACTTC.

The chain's CDR3 is CAWSRQGSSYNSPLHF. CDR3 DNA sequence: TGTGCCTGGAGTCGACAGGGGAGTTCCTATAATTCACCCCTCCACTTT. The rearrangement uses TRBV30 and TRBJ1-6; 8 bases line up with TRBD1. The germline gives CDR1 GTSNPN, CDR2 SVGIG (reference sequence). V lost 2 bases to trimming and J lost 1 base; unmatched junction nucleotides: 4. There are 16 residues in the CDR3.

This CDR3 is CASSDGAGGSPLHF. For the CDR3, the DNA is TGTGCCAGCAGTGACGGGGCGGGGGGTTCACCCCTCCACTTT. This chain links TRBV6-4 with TRBJ1-6, with D perhaps matching TRBD1 (5 bases). The CDR3 consists of 14 residues. Germline values: CDR1 MRHNA, CDR2 SNTAGT. Trimming took off 2 bases at V and 9 bases at J, with 11 bases between the two ends.

This chain uses TRBV7-9 with TRBJ1-1; a weak D match, TRBD1 (5 bases). Trimming removed 5 bases at V and 4 bases at J, with 26 bases between. Germline values: CDR1 SEHNR, CDR2 FQNEAQ (reference sequence). This CDR3 comprises 18 residues. CDR3 coding DNA: TGTGCCAGCAGCCACGAACCGGGGGATAGAATTGGGCGCACTGAAGCTTTCTTT. Its protein product is CASSHEPGDRIGRTEAFF.

This chain connects TRBV5-5 to TRBJ2-1; 7 bases line up with TRBD1. Germline V gene data show CDR1 as SGHKS and CDR2 as YYEKEE (reference sequence). The CDR3 covers 14 residues. The J segment lost 6 bases and the V segment lost 4 bases, leaving 7 bases of the junction unmatched. Written as DNA, the CDR3 is TGTGCCAGCAGCGGCCTAACAGGGGCCAATGAGCAGTTCTTC. It yields the protein CASSGLTGANEQFF.

This chain joins TRBV21-1 and TRBJ2-7; the DNA was not compared with TRBD1, the D call given in the table. TRBV21-1 is an annotated pseudogene. CDR3 length: 16 residues. The CDR3 sequence is CASIEPGQGATYEQYF. CDR3 bases: TGTGCCAGCATCGAACCGGGACAGGGGGCTACCTACGAGCAGTACTTC.